The 11 T cell receptor beta chains in this list originate from one sample, sequenced in a study of blood T cell repertoires in COVID-19. TCRdb's copy holds only in-frame clones and misses some; the assay was immunoSEQ multiplex PCR. The top ten clones hold approximately 8% of a sample with some 180,000 clones, 82% of them seen once. Sequencing was performed on peripheral blood. These receptors were taken from a woman aged 60 to 75 with COVID-19, enrolled during active disease.

The genes are TRBV10-3 and TRBJ1-1; D gene ambiguous. This CDR3 region has 13 residues. From germline, CDR1 is ENHRY and CDR2 SYGVKD. CDR3 DNA: TGTGCTAGCGCTCCCGGTTTTCGGACTGAAGCTTTCTTT. It codes for CASAPGFRTEAFF.

This clone occurred many times. The chain uses TRBV20-1 and TRBJ2-7; no clear D. V lost 3 bases and J lost 0, with 15 bases in between. The CDR3 loop spans 15 amino acids. Germline values: CDR1 DFQATT, CDR2 SNEGSKA (reference sequence). CDR3 sequence reads: CSASELDRSSYEQYF. DNA for the CDR3: TGCAGTGCTAGTGAGCTGGATAGGAGCTCCTACGAGCAGTACTTC.

This chain links TRBV6-5 with TRBJ1-1, with 11 nucleotides matching TRBD1. V lost 2 bases and J lost 4; bases outside the gene matches: 3. The CDR3 contains 15 residues. Looked up from germline, CDR1 is MNHEY and CDR2 is SVGAGI. CDR3 region: CASSYRGQGATEAFF. For the CDR3, the DNA is TGTGCCAGCAGTTACAGAGGACAGGGGGCCACTGAAGCTTTCTTT.

The genes are TRBV18 and TRBJ2-1; D ambiguous. Deletions cut 5 bases from V and 0 bases from J, with 8 bases between. The CDR3 is 14 amino acids. Germline V lookup: CDR1 KGHSH, CDR2 LQKENI. In nucleotides, the CDR3 is TGTGCCAGCTCATCAGGCAGCTCCTACAATGAGCAGTTCTTC. Residues: CASSSGSSYNEQFF.

The genes are TRBV27 and TRBJ2-7, with 11 bases fitting TRBD1. This CDR3 spans 17 amino acids. The germline V gene has CDR1 MNHEY and CDR2 SMNVEV (reference sequence). V shed 5 bases, J shed 4 bases, and the junction held 13 bases outside the gene matches. The CDR3 coding sequence is TGTGCCAGCAGTCCACGACGGACAGGGGGCGAGCTGTACGAGCAGTACGTC. Amino acid sequence: CASSPRRTGGELYEQYV.

The rearrangement links TRBV11-2 to TRBJ1-5, with a weak D call TRBD1 (5 bases). V was cut by 5 bases and J by 2 bases, with 13 bases left in between. The CDR3 is 15 amino acids. Germline V CDR1 and CDR2: SGHAT, FQNNGV. The CDR3 DNA sequence: TGTGCCAGCAGCCGCAGCGGGGGGGGCAATCAGCCCCAGCATTTT. As protein: CASSRSGGGNQPQHF.

This chain connects TRBV5-1 to TRBJ2-7, with D tentatively TRBD1 (5 bases). The CDR3 is made up of 13 amino acids. Trimming left V 2 bases short and J 1 base short, with 7 bases between. Germline CDR1 is SGHRS and CDR2 is YFSETQ. CDR3 in amino acids: CASSFQGSYEQYF. The CDR3 coding sequence is TGCGCCAGCAGCTTTCAGGGTTCCTACGAGCAGTACTTC. Full variable domain (remainder filled in from reference TRBV5-1 and TRBJ2-7): KAGVTQTPRYLIKTRGQQVTLSCSPISGHRSVSWYQQTPGQGLQFLFEYFSETQRNKGNFPGRFSGRQFSNSRSEMNVSTLELGDSALYLCASSFQGSYEQYFGPGTRLTVT.

Concerning this clone: Within the sample, other DNA sequences also encode this same CDR3. V gene TRBV5-4 combines with J gene TRBJ1-1, with 8 bases fitting TRBD1. The CDR3 sequence is 14 residues long. V trimming: 4 bases; J trimming: 2 bases; junction bases outside the gene matches: 4. Looked up from germline, CDR1 is SGHNT and CDR2 is YYREEE (reference sequence). The CDR3 protein is CASSPGQGNTEAFF. The CDR3 DNA reads TGTGCCAGCAGCCCCGGACAGGGAAACACTGAAGCTTTCTTT.

V and J are TRBV27 and TRBJ2-1, with 9 positions matching TRBD1. Germline CDR1 and CDR2: MNHEY and SMNVEV (reference sequence). The CDR3 is 14 amino acids. With V trimmed by 4 bases and J by 6 bases, 4 bases remained unmatched. The CDR3, as DNA: TGTGCCAGCAGTTCTGTGACAGGGGGCAATGAGCAGTTCTTC. It specifies CASSSVTGGNEQFF.

This chain links TRBV18 with TRBJ1-5; tentatively, D is TRBD1 (6 bases). This CDR3 region has 14 residues. The V end lost 5 bases, the J end lost 7 bases, and 15 bases lay between the germline ends. Germline values: CDR1 KGHSH, CDR2 LQKENI. The CDR3, as DNA: TGTGCCAGCTCAGGCGCAGGGGAGGGCCAGCCCCAGCATTTT. As protein: CASSGAGEGQPQHF.

This clone turned up a few times. The chain joins TRBV20-1 to TRBJ2-7; D remains unclear. The germline V and J ends were trimmed by 3 bases and 4 bases, with 7 bases remaining between them. The CDR3 extends over 11 amino acids. Looked up from germline, CDR1 is DFQATT and CDR2 is SNEGSKA (reference sequence). The DNA for the CDR3 is TGCAGTGCTAGCGAGGTATACGAGCAGTACTTC. It is translated as CSASEVYEQYF.